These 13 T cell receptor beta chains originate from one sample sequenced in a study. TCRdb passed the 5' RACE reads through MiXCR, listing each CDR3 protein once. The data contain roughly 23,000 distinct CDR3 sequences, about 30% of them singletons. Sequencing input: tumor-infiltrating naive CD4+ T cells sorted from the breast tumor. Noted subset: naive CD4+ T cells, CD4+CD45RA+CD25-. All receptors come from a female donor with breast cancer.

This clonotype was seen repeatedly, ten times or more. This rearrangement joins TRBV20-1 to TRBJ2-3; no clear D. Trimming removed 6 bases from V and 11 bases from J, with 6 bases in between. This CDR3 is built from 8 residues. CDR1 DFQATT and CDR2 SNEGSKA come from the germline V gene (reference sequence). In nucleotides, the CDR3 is TGCAGTGCAATCCTGCAGTATTTT. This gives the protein CSAILQYF.

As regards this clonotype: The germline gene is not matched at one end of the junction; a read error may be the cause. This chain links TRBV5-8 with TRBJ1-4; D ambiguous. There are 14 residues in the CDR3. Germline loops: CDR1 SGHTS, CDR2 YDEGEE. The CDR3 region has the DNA TGTGCCAGCAGCTTGGACCCCTTACCTGAAAAACCGTTTTTT. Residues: CASSLDPLPEKPFF.

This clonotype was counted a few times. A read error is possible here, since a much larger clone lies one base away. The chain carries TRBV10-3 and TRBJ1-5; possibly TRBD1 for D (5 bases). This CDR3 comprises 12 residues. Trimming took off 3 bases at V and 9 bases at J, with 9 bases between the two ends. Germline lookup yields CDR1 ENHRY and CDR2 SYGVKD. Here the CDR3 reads CAISDRGRPQHF. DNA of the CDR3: TGTGCCATCAGTGACCGGGGACGGCCCCAGCATTTT.

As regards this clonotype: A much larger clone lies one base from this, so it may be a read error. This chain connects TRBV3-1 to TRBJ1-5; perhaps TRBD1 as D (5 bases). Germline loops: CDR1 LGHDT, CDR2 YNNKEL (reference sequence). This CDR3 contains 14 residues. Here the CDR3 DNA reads TGTGCCAGCGGCCAGACAGAAAGCGTTCAGCCCCAGCATTTT. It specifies CASGQTESVQPQHF.

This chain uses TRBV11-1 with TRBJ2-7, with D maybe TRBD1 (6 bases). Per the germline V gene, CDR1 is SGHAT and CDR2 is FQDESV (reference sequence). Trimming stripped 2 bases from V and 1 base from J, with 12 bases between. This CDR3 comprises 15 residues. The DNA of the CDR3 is TGTGCCAGCAGCTTAAGGGGGAGTTGGTCCTACGAGCAGTACTTC. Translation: CASSLRGSWSYEQYF. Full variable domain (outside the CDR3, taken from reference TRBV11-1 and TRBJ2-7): EAEVAQSPRYKITEKSQAVAFWCDPISGHATLYWYRQILGQGPELLVQFQDESVVDDSQLPKDRFSAERLKGVDSTLKIQPAELGDSAMYLCASSLRGSWSYEQYFGPGTRLTVT.

The CDR3, as DNA: TGTGCCAGCAGCTTACGCAGGGACAACACTGAAGCTTTCTTT. The encoded protein is CASSLRRDNTEAFF. This chain links TRBV7-9 with TRBJ1-1; possible D gene TRBD1, 5 bases. The germline V gene encodes CDR1 SEHNR and CDR2 FQNEAQ (reference sequence). There are 14 residues in the CDR3. Trimming removed 2 bases at V and 2 bases at J, with 9 bases between. Using reference TRBV7-9 and TRBJ1-1 for the parts outside the CDR3, the full variable domain is DTGVSQNPRHKITKRGQNVTFRCDPISEHNRLYWYRQTLGQGPEFLTYFQNEAQLEKSRLLSDRFSAERPKGSFSTLEIQRTEQGDSAMYLCASSLRRDNTEAFFGQGTRLTVV.

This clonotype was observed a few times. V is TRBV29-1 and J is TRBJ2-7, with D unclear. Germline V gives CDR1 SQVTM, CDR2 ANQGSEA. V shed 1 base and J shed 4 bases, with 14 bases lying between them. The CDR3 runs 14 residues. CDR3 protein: CSVEASHDGYEQYF. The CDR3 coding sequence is TGCAGCGTTGAAGCCTCGCACGATGGGTACGAGCAGTACTTC.

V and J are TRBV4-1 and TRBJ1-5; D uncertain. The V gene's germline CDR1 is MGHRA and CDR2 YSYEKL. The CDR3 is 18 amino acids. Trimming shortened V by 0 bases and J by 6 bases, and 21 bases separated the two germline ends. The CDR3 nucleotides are TGCGCCAGCAGCCAAGAAAATGTGGGGTGGCGACGTTTTCAGCCCCAGCATTTT. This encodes CASSQENVGWRRFQPQHF.

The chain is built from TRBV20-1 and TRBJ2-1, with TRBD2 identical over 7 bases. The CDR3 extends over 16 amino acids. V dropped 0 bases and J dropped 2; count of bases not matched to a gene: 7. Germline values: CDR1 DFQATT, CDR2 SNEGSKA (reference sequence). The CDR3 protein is CSARDGLAEPYNEQFF. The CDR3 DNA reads TGCAGTGCTAGAGATGGGCTAGCGGAACCCTACAATGAGCAGTTCTTC.

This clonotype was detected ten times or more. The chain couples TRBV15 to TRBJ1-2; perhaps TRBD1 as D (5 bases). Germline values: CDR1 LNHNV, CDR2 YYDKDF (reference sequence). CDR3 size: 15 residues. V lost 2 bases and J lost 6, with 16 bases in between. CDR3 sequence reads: CATSRFGAGRHGYTF. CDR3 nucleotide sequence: TGTGCCACCAGCAGATTTGGGGCAGGTCGTCATGGCTACACCTTC.

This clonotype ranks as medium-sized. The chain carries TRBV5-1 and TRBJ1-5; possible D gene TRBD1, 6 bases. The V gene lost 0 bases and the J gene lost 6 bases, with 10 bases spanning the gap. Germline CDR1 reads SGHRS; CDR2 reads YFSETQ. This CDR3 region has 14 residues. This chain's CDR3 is CASSLEGGSQPQHF. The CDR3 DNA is TGCGCCAGCAGCTTGGAAGGGGGGTCTCAGCCCCAGCATTTT.

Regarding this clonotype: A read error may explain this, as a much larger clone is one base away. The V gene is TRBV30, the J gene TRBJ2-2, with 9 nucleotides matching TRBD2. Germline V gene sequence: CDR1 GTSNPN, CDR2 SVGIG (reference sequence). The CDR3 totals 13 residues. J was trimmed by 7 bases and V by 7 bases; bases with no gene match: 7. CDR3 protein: CASTGLAIGELFF. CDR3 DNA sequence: TGTGCCTCTACGGGACTAGCCATCGGGGAGCTGTTTTTT.

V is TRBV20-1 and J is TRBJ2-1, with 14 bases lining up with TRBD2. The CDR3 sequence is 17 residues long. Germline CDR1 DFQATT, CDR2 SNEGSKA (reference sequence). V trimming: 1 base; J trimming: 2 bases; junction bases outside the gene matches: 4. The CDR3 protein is CSARGTSGRLAYNEQFF. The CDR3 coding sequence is TGCAGTGCTAGAGGGACTAGCGGGAGGTTGGCCTACAATGAGCAGTTCTTC.